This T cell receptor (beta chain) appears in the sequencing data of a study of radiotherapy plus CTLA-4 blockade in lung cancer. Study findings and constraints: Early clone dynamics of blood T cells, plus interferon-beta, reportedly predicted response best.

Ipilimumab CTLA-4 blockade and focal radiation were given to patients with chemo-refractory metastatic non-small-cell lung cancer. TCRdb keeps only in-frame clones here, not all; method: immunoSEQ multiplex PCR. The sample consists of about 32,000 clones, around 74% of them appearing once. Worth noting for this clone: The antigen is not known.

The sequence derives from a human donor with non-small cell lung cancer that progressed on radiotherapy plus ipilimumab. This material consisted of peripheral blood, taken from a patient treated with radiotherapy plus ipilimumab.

CDR3 region: CASRADSYEQYF. The CDR3 DNA follows: TGTGCCAGCAGGGCTGATTCCTACGAGCAGTACTTC. This chain joins TRBV2 and TRBJ2-7; D gene uncertain. The CDR3 has 12 amino acids. V lost 6 bases, J lost 1 base, and 7 bases lay in between. The germline gives CDR1 SNHLY, CDR2 FYNNEI.